The 4 T cell receptor beta chains below all came from one sample that was sequenced in a study of vaccination and CD4 T cells after COVID-19. Their antigens are not known. Stated treatment: roughly ten-day PBMC culture with coronavirus spike peptide pools or control peptides (ViraFEST assay). The unexposed donor's CD4+ T cells were collected before the COVID-19 pandemic (2011-2018). An Oncomine TCR Beta short-read assay was used to sequence the DNA from cultured CD4+ T cells. A single record per CDR3 protein comes from TCRdb applying MiXCR to the PCR reads. The table has about 4,000 distinct CDR3 sequences, roughly 70% seen once; the top ten hold 37%. The sequencing input was CD4+ T cells from blood, cultured in vitro. The receptor set was obtained from a human donor in good health.

The chain carries TRBV7-2 and TRBJ1-1, with a possible D match to TRBD1 (5 bases). V lost 4 bases and J lost 8, with 17 bases in between. Per the germline V gene, CDR1 is SGHTA and CDR2 is FQGNSA. The CDR3 runs to 14 residues. The CDR3 region is CASSSDGTNEEAFF. CDR3 coding DNA: TGTGCCAGCAGCTCAGATGGGACTAATGAGGAAGCTTTCTTT.

CDR3 amino acids: CASRSGLVARGNEQFF. The CDR3 DNA reads TGCGCCAGCAGGTCGGGACTAGTCGCCCGGGGCAATGAGCAGTTCTTC. The rearrangement uses TRBV10-2 and TRBJ2-1, with TRBD2 identical over 8 bases. Germline V gene data show CDR1 as WSHSY and CDR2 as SAAADI. The CDR3 has 16 amino acids. V was clipped by 6 bases and J by 6 bases; unmatched bases: 13.

CDR3 in amino acids: CASNPGEPNYGYTF. The DNA of the CDR3 is TGTGCCAGTAATCCGGGGGAGCCGAACTATGGCTACACCTTC. The chain employs TRBV19 and TRBJ1-2, with D tentatively TRBD1 (5 bases). The CDR3 extends over 14 amino acids. Germline V gene sequence: CDR1 LNHDA, CDR2 SQIVND (reference sequence). Trimming pared 7 bases from V and 2 bases from J, leaving 14 bases between.

The genes are TRBV23-1 and TRBJ2-1, with 8 bases fitting TRBD1. Being an ORF, TRBV23-1 has a function that is uncertain. V shed 3 bases and J 0 bases; nucleotides not matched to a gene: 7. The CDR3 runs to 17 residues. The CDR3 DNA sequence: TGCGCCAGCAGTCACCCCTCGGGACAGGTCTCCTACAATGAGCAGTTCTTC. Translation gives CASSHPSGQVSYNEQFF.